One sample yielded the 4 T cell receptor beta chains listed below, sequenced in a study of T cell responses to AZD1222 COVID-19 vaccine. Using immunoSEQ multiplex PCR, the repertoire was profiled, and TCRdb retains in-frame clones only, with some absent. The sample includes some 120,000 clones, roughly 91% of them seen just once. Material: peripheral blood, obtained on day 0 of AZD1222 vaccination. The receptors stem from an adult in good health.

The genes are TRBV4-1 and TRBJ1-2; 10 positions match TRBD1. V shed 0 bases and J 4 bases; nucleotides not matched to a gene: 11. Per the germline V gene, CDR1 is MGHRA and CDR2 is YSYEKL. CDR3 length: 18 amino acids. CDR3 sequence reads: CASSQDPTGGSFLYGYTF. The DNA of the CDR3 is TGCGCCAGCAGCCAAGACCCGACAGGGGGCTCCTTCCTCTATGGCTACACCTTC.

This rearrangement joins TRBV4-1 to TRBJ2-5, with 7 bases that match TRBD2. Germline-derived CDR1 and CDR2 are MGHRA and YSYEKL. V shed 1 base, J shed 5 bases, and the junction held 7 bases outside the gene matches. The CDR3 loop spans 15 amino acids. CDR3 coding DNA: TGCGCCAGCAGCCAAGGGGAGGGCCGGATCGAGACCCAGTACTTC. Translated, it gives CASSQGEGRIETQYF.

The chain has TRBV5-1 and TRBJ2-7, with 9 positions matching TRBD1. J lost 5 bases, V lost 4 bases, and 7 bases had no gene match. The CDR3 has 14 amino acids. Germline CDR1 is SGHRS and CDR2 is YFSETQ. This CDR3 reads CASSPRTGDHEQYF. CDR3 DNA: TGCGCCAGCAGCCCTCGGACAGGGGACCACGAGCAGTACTTC.

The J gene is TRBJ2-1, the V gene TRBV5-1; D is perhaps TRBD1 (5 bases). This CDR3 has 12 amino acids. V was trimmed by 1 base and J by 14 bases, leaving 13 bases between them. Germline CDR1 reads SGHRS; CDR2 reads YFSETQ. CDR3 DNA sequence: TGCGCCAGCAGCTTGCTAGGGGCCGGTGAGTTCTTC. Translation gives CASSLLGAGEFF.